This T cell receptor beta chain was sequenced in a study of response to subunit inactivated influenza vaccine. TCRdb reprocessed the RT-PCR reads via MiXCR and lists one record per CDR3 protein. The table includes hundreds of thousands of distinct CDR3 sequences, roughly 23% detected once. Trimming removed 3 bases from V and 4 bases from J, with 12 bases in between. Germline-derived CDR1 and CDR2 are MDHEN and SYDVKM. The CDR3 sequence is 14 residues long. This clonotype was observed a few times. The receptor comes from a man in his fifties who received an inactivated influenza vaccine. The rearrangement uses TRBV28 and TRBJ1-1; D remains unclear. Here the sequenced sample was CD4+ T cells sorted from PBMCs, taken roughly 5 days after vaccination. The CDR3 protein is CASSFRRTGTEAFF. In nucleotides, the CDR3 is TGTGCCAGCAGTTTTCGGAGAACCGGCACTGAAGCTTTCTTT.